This TCR beta chain stems from a study of tumor-infiltrating lymphocytes in primary liver carcinoma. The tissue used was unsorted bulk material of about 20-33 mg. RNA and DNA were co-extracted from it with the AllPrep DNA/RNA mini kit. The sampling covered five separate regions of each tumor. Germline lookup yields CDR1 MNHEY and CDR2 SVGAGI. This CDR3 contains 16 residues. Priming with a constant-region primer yielded TCR beta cDNA from around 0.45 ug total RNA. Investigators got TCR beta libraries out of three nested multiplex PCR rounds, done with slightly modified ARM-PCR. Use of TRBV1-TRBV30 forward primers with a C-beta reverse primer characterized the first two PCR rounds, which lasted roughly 9 cycles each. TCRdb itself ran the multiplex PCR reads through MiXCR, one entry per CDR3 protein. The table lists fewer than 110,000 distinct CDR3 sequences, about 67% of them singletons. Comments on this clonotype: Its matching antigen is unknown. Sequence at one end of the junction differs from germline and may be a read error.

Study-wide results and caveats: Tumor region pairs overlapped more than did tumor-adjacent and tumor-blood pairs. Significantly larger top-250-clone fractions were found in tumors than in blood (p = 0.039).

This clonotype was sampled from an older woman with primary liver carcinoma and hepatitis B virus infection. The specimen was liver tumor tissue from sampling region 2. Subset reported: tumor region T2, inferior pole. The chain links TRBV6-5 to TRBJ1-1, with D perhaps matching TRBD1 (6 bases). CDR3 in DNA: TGTGTCAGCAGGCCCCGTCGGGGGGCGCAGACCACTGAAGCCTTCTTT. Translated, it gives CVSRPRRGAQTTEAFF.